This T cell receptor (beta chain) was captured in a study of sequential checkpoint blockade in melanoma. Background on the study: Randomization was 1:1 between first-line nivolumab→ipilimumab and ipilimumab→nivolumab.

Noted treatment: randomized to nivolumab then ipilimumab (arm A) or the reverse (arm B). DNA-damaging chemotherapy had not been given to any patient beforehand. From thawed PBMCs, live CD3+CD8+ cells negative for CD19 and CD56 were sorted. The table came from immunoSEQ multiplex PCR; TCRdb's copy has only in-frame clones and leaves some out. The data show 40,000 or so clones, roughly 88% seen once. Germline assignment: CDR1 MNHEY and CDR2 SMNVEV (reference sequence). CDR3 size: 16 residues. V was shortened by 2 bases and J by 6 bases, with 17 bases between the two germline ends. This clone was seen just once.

Sequences were derived from CD8+ T cells sorted from blood (inferred from file names), sampled from a patient given nivolumab and ipilimumab in sequence. The source of this sequence is a human donor with melanoma. The V and J genes are TRBV27 and TRBJ1-5; TRBD1 is a possible D gene (6 bases). The CDR3 is CASSLAAGGAGQPQHF. CDR3 in DNA: TGTGCCAGCAGTTTAGCCGCTGGGGGCGCGGGTCAGCCCCAGCATTTT.